One and the same sample provided the 30 T cell receptor beta chains below, sequenced in a study of T cells in localized non-small cell lung cancer. Produced via immunoSEQ multiplex PCR; TCRdb's table is partial and in-frame only. The profile shows tens of thousands of clones, approximately 90% of them singletons. The starting material was peripheral blood, obtained before any cancer treatment. Receptors were obtained from a man aged 40 to 70 with stage I squamous cell lung carcinoma.

This clone was seen more than once but under ten times. The gene calls are TRBV27 and TRBJ1-2; no clear D. CDR1 is MNHEY, CDR2 SMNVEV, per germline (reference sequence). V was cut by 5 bases and J by 4 bases, with 11 bases left in between. The CDR3 sequence is 13 residues long. As DNA, the CDR3 is TGTGCCAGCAGTACATCACGCTCCTATGGCTACACCTTC. It codes for CASSTSRSYGYTF.

The rearrangement uses TRBV19 and TRBJ1-3; a possible D gene is TRBD1 (6 bases). Germline V gene data show CDR1 as LNHDA and CDR2 as SQIVND (reference sequence). The CDR3 totals 17 residues. V was trimmed by 1 base and J by 0 bases, leaving 13 bases between them. CDR3 coding DNA: TGTGCCAGTAGTATAGGCTACAGGGCCGCCTCTGGAAACACCATATATTTT. Protein product: CASSIGYRAASGNTIYF.

The rearrangement uses TRBV28 and TRBJ2-1; TRBD1 matches 9 bases. Germline CDR1 and CDR2: MDHEN and SYDVKM. Losses at the gene ends were 5 bases for V and 13 bases for J; bases not matched to a gene: 12. This CDR3 spans 14 amino acids. The CDR3 protein is CASSLGPGTGNQFF. In DNA form, the CDR3 reads TGTGCCAGCAGTCTCGGTCCCGGGACAGGGAATCAGTTCTTC.

This chain connects TRBV19 to TRBJ1-5, with unresolved D. The CDR3 spans 13 residues. V was trimmed by 5 bases and J by 9 bases, leaving 14 bases between them. Germline V gene lookup returns CDR1 LNHDA and CDR2 SQIVND (reference sequence). The CDR3 DNA follows: TGTGCCAGTAGTTCGGGTGTCGCCGGGCCCCAGCATTTT. This codes for CASSSGVAGPQHF.

The chain joins TRBV5-4 to TRBJ2-3; D possibly matches TRBD1 or TRBD2 (5 bases each). Trimming took 5 bases from V and 3 from J, leaving 13 bases between them. The CDR3 is 14 amino acids. Germline loops: CDR1 SGHNT, CDR2 YYREEE (reference sequence). The CDR3 DNA is TGTGCCAGCAGATCGTCTTGGGGGACAGATACGCAGTATTTT. This encodes CASRSSWGTDTQYF.

This chain connects TRBV6-5 to TRBJ1-6, with a tentative D call TRBD1 (5 bases). V shed 6 bases and J shed 7 bases, with 10 bases lying between them. The CDR3 consists of 13 residues. The germline CDR1 and CDR2 sequences are MNHEY and SVGAGI. CDR3 residues: CASRRDLNSPLHF. For the CDR3, the DNA is TGTGCCAGCAGGCGGGACTTGAATTCACCCCTCCACTTT.

The rearrangement links TRBV5-1 to TRBJ2-7; unclear D gene. Germline values: CDR1 SGHRS, CDR2 YFSETQ. Trimming cost V 0 bases and J 5 bases, with 9 bases left between them. This CDR3 has 13 amino acids. The CDR3 coding sequence is TGCGCCAGCAGCTTGGATCAAATAAACGAGCAGTACTTC. It specifies CASSLDQINEQYF.

The rearrangement joins TRBV5-1 to TRBJ1-6; 8 nucleotides align to TRBD1. Germline V gene sequence: CDR1 SGHRS, CDR2 YFSETQ. V was pared by 4 bases and J by 8 bases, with 5 bases of the junction left unmatched. The CDR3 loop spans 14 amino acids. The CDR3 reads CASSRRGRDSPLHF. The CDR3 DNA reads as TGCGCCAGCAGCCGCAGGGGGCGAGATTCACCCCTCCACTTT.

The CDR3 reads CASSQAGTGAYNEQFF. In DNA form, the CDR3 reads TGCGCCAGCAGCCAGGCCGGGACAGGAGCCTACAATGAGCAGTTCTTC. The chain recombines TRBV4-1 with TRBJ2-1; the match to TRBD1 covers 8 bases. The CDR3 contains 16 residues. Germline CDR1 and CDR2: MGHRA and YSYEKL. V dropped 3 bases and J dropped 2; count of bases not matched to a gene: 6.

V and J are TRBV5-4 and TRBJ1-2, with D perhaps matching TRBD1 (5 bases). Per germline, CDR1 SGHNT and CDR2 YYREEE (reference sequence). CDR3 length: 15 amino acids. V was pared by 0 bases and J by 6 bases, with 15 bases between. In DNA, the CDR3 is TGTGCCAGCAGCTTGGTAGGGGTAGGACTAAATGGCTACACCTTC. Translation gives CASSLVGVGLNGYTF. The full variable domain, in which reference TRBV5-4 and TRBJ1-2 provide the parts outside the CDR3, is ETGVTQSPTHLIKTRGQQVTLRCSSQSGHNTVSWYQQALGQGPQFIFQYYREEENGRGNFPPRFSGLQFPNYSSELNVNALELDDSALYLCASSLVGVGLNGYTFGSGTRLTVV.

In this sample, this clone turned up once. CDR3 sequence: CASSPPLEAQYF. DNA of the CDR3: TGTGCCAGCAGTCCCCCGCTCGAGGCCCAGTACTTC. This sequence joins TRBV2 and TRBJ2-5; D unclear. V lost 5 bases to trimming and J lost 9 bases, with 13 bases between them. The CDR3 totals 12 residues. Germline-derived CDR1 and CDR2 are SNHLY and FYNNEI. The variable domain in full, with the rest retrieved from reference TRBV2 and TRBJ2-5, is EPEVTQTPSHQVTQMGQEVILRCVPISNHLYFYWYRQILGQKVEFLVSFYNNEISEKSEIFDDQFSVERPDGSNFTLKIRSTKLEDSAMYFCASSPPLEAQYFGPGTRLLVL.

V gene TRBV5-1 combines with J gene TRBJ1-1; possibly TRBD1 for D (5 bases). The CDR3 extends over 13 amino acids. The germline V gene has CDR1 SGHRS and CDR2 YFSETQ. Trimming took 2 bases from V and 1 from J, leaving 6 bases between them. The chain's CDR3 is CASSFTGNTEAFF. CDR3 DNA: TGCGCCAGCAGCTTCACAGGGAACACTGAAGCTTTCTTT.

In this sample, this clone turned up once. This sequence joins TRBV18 and TRBJ2-2, with D possibly matching TRBD1 (6 bases). Germline assignment: CDR1 KGHSH and CDR2 LQKENI. The V end was cut by 6 bases, the J end by 6 bases, with 11 bases between. The CDR3 is made up of 13 amino acids. This CDR3 is CASSLQGAGELFF. CDR3 nucleotides: TGTGCCAGCTCTCTACAGGGCGCCGGGGAGCTGTTTTTT. Full variable domain (remainder filled in from reference TRBV18 and TRBJ2-2): NAGVMQNPRHLVRRRGQEARLRCSPMKGHSHVYWYRQLPEEGLKFMVYLQKENIIDESGMPKERFSAEFPKEGPSILRIQQVVRGDSAAYFCASSLQGAGELFFGEGSRLTVL.

The V gene is TRBV2, the J gene TRBJ2-3; D unresolved. Trimming pared 5 bases from V and 0 bases from J, leaving 12 bases between. The CDR3 covers 15 residues. Germline lookup yields CDR1 SNHLY and CDR2 FYNNEI. CDR3: CASSPQVASTDTQYF. CDR3 coding DNA: TGTGCCAGCAGTCCCCAGGTGGCTAGCACAGATACGCAGTATTTT.

This clone appeared a single time. J is TRBJ2-5 and V is TRBV6-5; no clear D gene. V was cut by 2 bases and J by 5 bases, with 12 bases left in between. Germline assignment: CDR1 MNHEY and CDR2 SVGAGI. There are 14 residues in the CDR3. CDR3 DNA sequence: TGTGCCAGCAGTTACGGGCGTAAGTTGGAGACCCAGTACTTC. As protein: CASSYGRKLETQYF.

The rearrangement uses TRBV4-2 and TRBJ2-6; 7 bases are shared with TRBD2. This CDR3 spans 16 amino acids. Looked up from germline, CDR1 is LGHNA and CDR2 is YNFKEQ. With V trimmed by 3 bases and J by 0 bases, 2 bases remained unmatched. This chain's CDR3 is CASSQGGSSGANVLTF. Written as DNA, the CDR3 is TGTGCCAGCAGCCAGGGAGGGAGCTCTGGGGCCAACGTCCTGACTTTC.

V is TRBV29-1 and J is TRBJ1-2; D may be TRBD1 (5 bases). The CDR3 has 15 residues. Germline CDR1 is SQVTM and CDR2 is ANQGSEA. V gave up 7 bases and J gave up 1 base, with 19 bases separating them. CDR3 sequence (DNA): TGCAGCGCGACCGGGACGGACTACAATAACTATGGCTACACCTTC. Protein sequence: CSATGTDYNNYGYTF.

The chain carries TRBV5-8 and TRBJ2-5; D unresolved. Germline values: CDR1 SGHTS, CDR2 YDEGEE. Trimming removed 3 bases from V and 3 bases from J, with 3 bases in between. The CDR3 is 11 amino acids. The CDR3 spells CASSYEETQYF. Written as DNA, the CDR3 is TGTGCCAGCAGCTACGAAGAGACCCAGTACTTC.

V usage is TRBV6-1 and J usage is TRBJ1-1; TRBD1 matches at 7 bases. Germline assignment: CDR1 MNHNS and CDR2 SASEGT. The CDR3 length is 14 residues. The ends lost 1 base at V and 5 bases at J; junction bases unmatched: 4. CDR3 residues: CASSEGQGETEAFF. Written as DNA, the CDR3 is TGTGCCAGCAGTGAAGGACAGGGTGAGACTGAAGCTTTCTTT.

The genes are TRBV30 and TRBJ2-7, with no clear D. This CDR3 contains 12 residues. V was shortened by 0 bases and J by 2 bases, with 5 bases between the two germline ends. Per germline, CDR1 GTSNPN and CDR2 SVGIG (reference sequence). The DNA of the CDR3 is TGTGCCTGGAGTGTTATACCCTACGAGCAGTACTTC. As protein: CAWSVIPYEQYF.

The chain employs TRBV27 and TRBJ2-3; no clear D. The germline V gene has CDR1 MNHEY and CDR2 SMNVEV (reference sequence). Between the trimmed V and J ends, which lost 5 bases and 2 bases, there was a span of 5 bases. The CDR3 is 12 residues long. CDR3 amino acids: CASSPNTDTQYF. As DNA, the CDR3 is TGTGCCAGCAGTCCTAACACAGATACGCAGTATTTT.

J is TRBJ1-1 and V is TRBV7-9; tentatively, D is TRBD1 (6 bases). The germline V and J ends were trimmed by 7 bases and 2 bases, with 20 bases remaining between them. CDR3 size: 16 residues. The V gene's germline CDR1 is SEHNR and CDR2 FQNEAQ (reference sequence). CDR3 in amino acids: CASIEIGAGANTEAFF. In DNA, the CDR3 is TGTGCCAGCATCGAAATCGGGGCAGGGGCCAACACTGAAGCTTTCTTT. Together with reference TRBV7-9 and TRBJ1-1, the CDR3 gives the full variable domain: DTGVSQNPRHKITKRGQNVTFRCDPISEHNRLYWYRQTLGQGPEFLTYFQNEAQLEKSRLLSDRFSAERPKGSFSTLEIQRTEQGDSAMYLCASIEIGAGANTEAFFGQGTRLTVV.

The rearrangement links TRBV28 to TRBJ2-1, with D possibly matching TRBD2 (5 bases). The germline gives CDR1 MDHEN, CDR2 SYDVKM. This CDR3 spans 16 amino acids. Trimming took off 7 bases at V and 5 bases at J, with 21 bases between the two ends. The CDR3 DNA is TGTGCCAGCACCGGCGCGGGCCTCAGTATTAACAATGAGCAGTTCTTC. This encodes CASTGAGLSINNEQFF. Looking up the rest from reference TRBV28 and TRBJ2-1 gives the full variable domain: DVKVTQSSRYLVKRTGEKVFLECVQDMDHENMFWYRQDPGLGLRLIYFSYDVKMKEKGDIPEGYSVSREKKERFSLILESASTNQTSMYLCASTGAGLSINNEQFFGPGTRLTVL.

The chain uses TRBV19 and TRBJ2-3, with a possible D match to TRBD2 (5 bases). The germline CDR1 and CDR2 sequences are LNHDA and SQIVND (reference sequence). With 8 bases removed from V and 8 bases from J, the gap between germline ends came to 11 bases. This CDR3 has 11 amino acids. The CDR3 nucleotides read TGTGCCAGTCGGAGGACGGGTACGCAGTATTTT. It encodes CASRRTGTQYF.

This clone has only one observation. This chain uses TRBV18 with TRBJ1-2, with a weak D call TRBD1 (5 bases). The CDR3 covers 14 residues. The V and J ends lost 6 bases and 5 bases respectively, with 16 bases between them. CDR1 and CDR2 from the germline V gene are KGHSH and LQKENI. CDR3 sequence: CASSQGAQTYGYTF. The CDR3 bases are TGTGCCAGCTCCCAGGGCGCCCAGACATATGGCTACACCTTC.

This chain joins TRBV13 and TRBJ1-1, with a tentative D call TRBD1 (6 bases). The V end was cut by 5 bases, the J end by 2 bases, with 12 bases between. This CDR3 spans 14 amino acids. Looked up from germline, CDR1 is PRHDT and CDR2 is FYEKMQ (reference sequence). For the CDR3, the DNA is TGTGCCAGCAGCAGGGGGGGTGACAACACTGAAGCTTTCTTT. It translates to CASSRGGDNTEAFF.

The genes are TRBV12-5 and TRBJ2-3; perhaps D is TRBD1 or TRBD2 (5 bases each). This CDR3 comprises 14 residues. CDR1 is LGHNT, CDR2 FRNRAP, per germline. Between the trimmed V and J ends, which lost 4 bases and 0 bases, there was a span of 8 bases. The CDR3 nucleotides read TGTGCTAGTGGTTCCCGGGGCAGCACAGATACGCAGTATTTT. Amino acids: CASGSRGSTDTQYF.

This clone was detected a few times. The CDR3 here is CASSLVTGSQQPQHF. The CDR3 region has the DNA TGTGCCAGTAGCCTTGTGACAGGGTCCCAACAGCCCCAGCATTTT. V gene TRBV19 combines with J gene TRBJ1-5; 7 positions match TRBD1. The CDR3 is 15 amino acids. Trimming took 6 bases from V and 7 from J; bases not matched to a gene: 12. Germline values: CDR1 LNHDA, CDR2 SQIVND (reference sequence).

This chain links TRBV4-1 with TRBJ1-4; 9 bases fit TRBD1. The V segment lost 3 bases and the J segment 4 bases; nucleotides outside the gene matches: 0. Germline V gene sequence: CDR1 MGHRA, CDR2 YSYEKL. CDR3 length equals 14 residues. The CDR3 DNA is TGCGCCAGCAGCCAGACAGGGGGTAATGAAAAACTGTTTTTT. This codes for CASSQTGGNEKLFF.

This chain connects TRBV5-1 to TRBJ1-2, with D maybe TRBD1 (5 bases). Trimming left V 4 bases short and J 4 bases short, with 17 bases between. Germline lookup yields CDR1 SGHRS and CDR2 YFSETQ. This CDR3 comprises 15 residues. CDR3 bases: TGCGCCAGCAGCCCTAGTAGCAGGGTAACCTATGGCTACACCTTC. Encoded protein: CASSPSSRVTYGYTF.